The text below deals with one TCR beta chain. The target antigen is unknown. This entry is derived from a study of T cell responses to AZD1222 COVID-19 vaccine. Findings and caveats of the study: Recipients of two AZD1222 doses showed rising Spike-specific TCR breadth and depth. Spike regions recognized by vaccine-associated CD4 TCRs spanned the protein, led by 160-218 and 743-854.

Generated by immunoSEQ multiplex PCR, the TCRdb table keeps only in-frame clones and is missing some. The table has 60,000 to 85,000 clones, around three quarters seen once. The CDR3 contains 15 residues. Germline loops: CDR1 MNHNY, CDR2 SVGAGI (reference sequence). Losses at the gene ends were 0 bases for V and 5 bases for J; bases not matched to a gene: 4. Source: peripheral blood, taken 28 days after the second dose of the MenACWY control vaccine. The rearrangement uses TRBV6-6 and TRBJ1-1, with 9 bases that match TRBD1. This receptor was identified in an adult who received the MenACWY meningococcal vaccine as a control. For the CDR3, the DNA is TGTGCCAGCAGTTACTCACAGGGGGCAGGGACTGAAGCTTTCTTT. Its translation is CASSYSQGAGTEAFF.